These 24 T cell receptor beta chains originate from one sample sequenced in a study of T cells in Graves' hyperthyroidism and ophthalmopathy. The CDR3 regions of TCR beta were amplified from RNA transcripts. TCR CDR3 underwent first-round RT-PCR with the HTBI primer set. TCRdb itself ran the multiplex PCR reads through MiXCR, one entry per CDR3 protein. Found here are around 380,000 distinct CDR3 sequences, approximately 13% of them singletons; the top ten hold less than 25%. Sequenced input: blood. The receptors stem from a man under 40 with Graves' hyperthyroidism that later progressed to Graves' ophthalmopathy.

The rearrangement links TRBV18 to TRBJ1-1, with 12 bases identical to TRBD1. The germline gives CDR1 KGHSH, CDR2 LQKENI. J was trimmed by 10 bases and V by 0 bases; bases with no gene match: 6. This CDR3 is built from 15 residues. CDR3 in DNA: TGTGCCAGCTCACCACCGGGACAGGGGGCCAATGGAGCTTTCTTT. Its translation: CASSPPGQGANGAFF. The full variable domain, completed using reference TRBV18 and TRBJ1-1, is NAGVMQNPRHLVRRRGQEARLRCSPMKGHSHVYWYRQLPEEGLKFMVYLQKENIIDESGMPKERFSAEFPKEGPSILRIQQVVRGDSAAYFCASSPPGQGANGAFFGQGTRLTVV.

This clonotype was seen repeatedly, ten times or more. The chain combines TRBV30 with TRBJ2-7, with 7 bases that match TRBD1. The germline CDR1 and CDR2 sequences are GTSNPN and SVGIG (reference sequence). This CDR3 spans 16 amino acids. The V and J ends lost 3 bases and 3 bases, in that order; junction bases with no gene match: 14. The CDR3 sequence: CAWSSLFRGYGYEQYF. The DNA for the CDR3 is TGTGCCTGGAGCTCACTATTCAGGGGGTATGGCTACGAGCAGTACTTC.

This clonotype was seen repeatedly, ten times or more. The rearrangement uses TRBV7-9 and TRBJ1-2; D is ambiguous. The length of the CDR3 is 15 residues. Trimming took 7 bases from V and 0 from J, leaving 15 bases between them. The germline CDR1 and CDR2 sequences are SEHNR and FQNEAQ (reference sequence). CDR3 region: CASIPSQSANYGYTF. DNA of the CDR3: TGTGCCAGCATCCCATCGCAGTCAGCTAACTATGGCTACACCTTC.

In its sample, this clonotype was seen many times. The chain combines TRBV30 with TRBJ2-1, with D hard to call. The CDR3 covers 14 residues. Looked up from germline, CDR1 is GTSNPN and CDR2 is SVGIG (reference sequence). V was trimmed by 3 bases and J by 3 bases, leaving 12 bases between them. CDR3: CAWSSVNNYNEQFF. Here the CDR3 DNA reads TGTGCCTGGAGCTCGGTTAACAACTACAATGAGCAGTTCTTC.

The chain recombines TRBV27 with TRBJ2-6; 7 bases align to TRBD2. Germline CDR1 is MNHEY and CDR2 is SMNVEV (reference sequence). The CDR3 totals 16 residues. V was clipped by 6 bases and J by 0 bases; unmatched bases: 5. The CDR3 spells CASSWSGASGANVLTF. In nucleotides, the CDR3 is TGTGCCAGCAGCTGGAGCGGGGCCTCTGGGGCCAACGTCCTGACTTTC.

This clonotype was seen repeatedly, ten times or more. The rearrangement uses TRBV9 and TRBJ1-4, with 7 positions matching TRBD1. Germline CDR1 SGDLS, CDR2 YYNGEE. V was clipped by 5 bases and J by 0 bases; unmatched bases: 7. The CDR3 contains 16 residues. The CDR3 DNA follows: TGTGCCAGCAGTCCCAGGGGGGGAGCAACTAATGAAAAACTGTTTTTT. Protein: CASSPRGGATNEKLFF.

At least ten counts were recorded for this clonotype. V gene TRBV9 combines with J gene TRBJ1-1, with 7 bases fitting TRBD1. The V and J ends lost 4 bases and 6 bases, in that order; junction bases with no gene match: 6. The CDR3 loop spans 13 amino acids. CDR1 and CDR2 (germline): SGDLS, YYNGEE. The CDR3 is CASSPTGEAEAFF. CDR3 nucleotide sequence: TGTGCCAGCAGCCCCACAGGGGAGGCTGAAGCTTTCTTT.

This clonotype was counted at least ten times. J is TRBJ2-7 and V is TRBV6-1, with TRBD1 as a possible D gene (6 bases). Trimming removed 9 bases at V and 3 bases at J, with 21 bases between. CDR3 size: 15 residues. Germline CDR1 is MNHNS and CDR2 is SASEGT. In DNA, the CDR3 is TGTGCCAGTGAGATTTTGGGACAATTGTACTACGAGCAGTACTTC. As protein: CASEILGQLYYEQYF.

This clonotype was recorded many times. This rearrangement joins TRBV7-6 to TRBJ2-2; no reliable D call. The CDR3 sequence is 14 residues long. Germline assignment: CDR1 SGHVS and CDR2 FNYEAQ. V dropped 1 base and J dropped 5 bases, with 8 bases sitting between them. The CDR3 nucleotides are TGTGCCAGCAGCTTAGTTCCGGAGACCGGGGAGCTGTTTTTT. This gives the protein CASSLVPETGELFF.

At least ten counts were recorded for this clonotype. The chain employs TRBV2 and TRBJ1-6; D is ambiguous. The germline V gene encodes CDR1 SNHLY and CDR2 FYNNEI. This CDR3 is 13 amino acids long. Trimming pared 6 bases from V and 5 bases from J, leaving 8 bases between. The CDR3 spells CASRWRDNSPLHF. As DNA, the CDR3 is TGTGCCAGCAGATGGAGGGATAATTCACCCCTCCACTTT.

The table lists this clonotype with many counts. This chain uses TRBV12-3 or TRBV12-4 with TRBJ1-1; 7 nucleotides match TRBD1. V gave up 5 bases and J gave up 3 bases; unmatched junction bases: 6. The CDR3 is made up of 14 amino acids. Here the CDR3 reads CASSRQGGYTEAFF. The CDR3 region has the DNA TGTGCCAGCAGTCGTCAAGGGGGCTACACTGAAGCTTTCTTT.

V and J are TRBV6-1 and TRBJ1-2; 11 bases map to TRBD1. The CDR3 is 14 amino acids. Trimming cost V 7 bases and J 2 bases; bases outside gene matches: 3. Germline loops: CDR1 MNHNS, CDR2 SASEGT. As DNA, the CDR3 is TGTGCCAGCATTGGGGACAGGGGGAACTATGGCTACACCTTC. Its protein is CASIGDRGNYGYTF.

This clonotype was counted only a few times. The rearrangement uses TRBV5-1 and TRBJ1-6, with 8 bases fitting TRBD1. Germline trimming cut 4 bases from V and 9 bases from J; bases unmatched to any gene: 9. The CDR3 has 15 amino acids. Germline CDR1 reads SGHRS; CDR2 reads YFSETQ. This chain's CDR3 is CASSLAGRGLSPLHF. The DNA of the CDR3 is TGCGCCAGCAGCCTGGCCGGCAGGGGGCTTTCACCCCTCCACTTT.

This clonotype was counted between two and nine times. The rearrangement links TRBV5-6 to TRBJ2-7; no definite D call. Trimming took 4 bases from V and 4 from J, leaving 6 bases between them. Looked up from germline, CDR1 is SGHDT and CDR2 is YYEEEE. The CDR3 length is 11 residues. The CDR3 reads CASSMGYEQYF. CDR3 nucleotide sequence: TGTGCCAGCAGCATGGGGTACGAGCAGTACTTC. Complete variable domain (other parts from reference TRBV5-6 and TRBJ2-7): DAGVTQSPTHLIKTRGQQVTLRCSPKSGHDTVSWYQQALGQGPQFIFQYYEEEERQRGNFPDRFSGHQFPNYSSELNVNALLLGDSALYLCASSMGYEQYFGPGTRLTVT.

The chain employs TRBV19 and TRBJ2-2; 11 bases align to TRBD2. This CDR3 contains 16 residues. The ends lost 6 bases at V and 3 bases at J; junction bases unmatched: 6. The V gene's germline CDR1 is LNHDA and CDR2 SQIVND (reference sequence). CDR3: CASRGTSGGYTGELFF. The CDR3 nucleotides are TGTGCCAGTAGGGGTACTAGCGGGGGTTACACCGGGGAGCTGTTTTTT.

There are many counts of this clonotype. The genes are TRBV11-2 and TRBJ1-1; D not resolved. Between the trimmed V and J ends, which lost 1 base and 9 bases, there was a span of 12 bases. The CDR3 totals 13 residues. CDR1 is SGHAT and CDR2 is FQNNGV in the germline V gene. CDR3 residues: CASSLGRAMKAFF. CDR3 DNA: TGTGCCAGCAGCTTAGGACGAGCGATGAAAGCTTTCTTT.

In its sample, this clonotype was seen a few times. V usage is TRBV29-1 and J usage is TRBJ1-4, with a tentative D call TRBD1 (6 bases). CDR1 and CDR2 from the germline V gene are SQVTM and ANQGSEA. The CDR3 consists of 15 residues. V gave up 2 bases and J gave up 5 bases, with 15 bases separating them. The CDR3 region has the DNA TGCAGCGTTGAACTTACAGGGCTTGGGAATGAAAAACTGTTTTTT. Protein sequence: CSVELTGLGNEKLFF. Full variable domain (rest looked up from reference TRBV29-1 and TRBJ1-4): SAVISQKPSRDICQRGTSLTIQCQVDSQVTMMFWYRQQPGQSLTLIATANQGSEATYESGFVIDKFPISRPNLTFSTLTVSNMSPEDSSIYLCSVELTGLGNEKLFFGSGTQLSVL.

This clonotype was observed many times. V is TRBV12-3 or TRBV12-4 and J is TRBJ1-2; D is unresolved. V lost 2 bases, J lost 8 bases, and 12 bases lay in between. CDR3 size: 13 residues. DNA for the CDR3: TGTGCCAGCAGTTTATCACCAGATACCGGCTACACCTTC. This translates into CASSLSPDTGYTF.

To note about this clonotype: This may come from a read error, since a much larger clone is one base off. The rearrangement uses TRBV7-2 and TRBJ2-5; D possibly corresponds to TRBD1 (6 bases). This CDR3 contains 14 residues. The ends were cut back, 4 bases at V and 1 base at J, with 10 bases in the middle. The germline V gene encodes CDR1 SGHTA and CDR2 FQGNSA. The CDR3 DNA sequence: TGTGCCAGCAGCTCCGGGACATCCCAAGAGACCCAGTACTTC. Protein product: CASSSGTSQETQYF.

This clonotype was found a few times. J is TRBJ1-5 and V is TRBV6-2 or TRBV6-3; D remains unclear. The V end lost 4 bases, the J end lost 7 bases, and 17 bases lay between the germline ends. The CDR3 loop spans 15 amino acids. CDR1 MNHEY and CDR2 SVGEGT come from the germline V gene. CDR3 loop: CASSWPGMAGQPQHF. CDR3 coding DNA: TGTGCCAGCAGTTGGCCGGGGATGGCAGGCCAGCCCCAGCATTTT.

This clonotype was recorded many times. The chain joins TRBV28 to TRBJ2-5; 8 nucleotides match TRBD1. CDR3 length equals 16 residues. From germline, CDR1 is MDHEN and CDR2 SYDVKM. With V trimmed by 4 bases and J by 3 bases, 10 bases remained unmatched. CDR3 DNA sequence: TGTGCCAGCAGTTCATCCCACCAGACAGGGGAAGAGACCCAGTACTTC. As protein: CASSSSHQTGEETQYF.

This clonotype was recorded at least ten times. The rearrangement joins TRBV12-3 or TRBV12-4 to TRBJ1-5; the D is unclear. The CDR3 consists of 16 residues. V was trimmed by 1 base and J by 1 base, leaving 11 bases between them. CDR3 region: CASSLGAGFSNQPQHF. Written as DNA, the CDR3 is TGTGCCAGCAGTTTAGGTGCCGGGTTCAGCAATCAGCCCCAGCATTTT.

This clonotype turned up a few times. The rearrangement uses TRBV5-1 and TRBJ1-3; D unresolved. The CDR3 has 14 amino acids. Per germline, CDR1 SGHRS and CDR2 YFSETQ. V was shortened by 0 bases and J by 2 bases, with 6 bases between the two germline ends. The CDR3 is CASSLDNTGNTIYF. DNA for the CDR3: TGCGCCAGCAGCTTGGACAACACTGGAAACACCATATATTTT.

The V call is TRBV20-1, the J call TRBJ2-2; perhaps TRBD2 as D (6 bases). CDR3 size: 12 residues. Germline V gene sequence: CDR1 DFQATT, CDR2 SNEGSKA (reference sequence). Trimming stripped 3 bases from V and 6 bases from J, with 8 bases between. For the CDR3, the DNA is TGCAGTGCTAGCGCGGGGCCCGGGGAGCTGTTTTTT. This codes for CSASAGPGELFF.